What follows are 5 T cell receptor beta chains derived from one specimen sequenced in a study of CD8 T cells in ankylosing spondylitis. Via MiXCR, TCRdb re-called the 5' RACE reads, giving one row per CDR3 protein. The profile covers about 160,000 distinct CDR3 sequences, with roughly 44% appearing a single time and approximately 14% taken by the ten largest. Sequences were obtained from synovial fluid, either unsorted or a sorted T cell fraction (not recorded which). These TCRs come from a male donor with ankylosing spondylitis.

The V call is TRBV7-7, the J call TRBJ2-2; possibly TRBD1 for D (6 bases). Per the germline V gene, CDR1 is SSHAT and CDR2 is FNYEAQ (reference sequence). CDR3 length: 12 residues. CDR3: CALVGQTGELFF. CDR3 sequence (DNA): TGTGCTTTGGTCGGACAGACCGGGGAGCTGTTTTTT.

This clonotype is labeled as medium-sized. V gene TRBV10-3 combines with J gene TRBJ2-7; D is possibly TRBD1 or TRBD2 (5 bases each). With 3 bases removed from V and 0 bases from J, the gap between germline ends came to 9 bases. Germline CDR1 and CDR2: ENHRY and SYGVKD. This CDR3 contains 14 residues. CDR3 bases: TGTGCCATCAGTGACCCGGGGACCTCCTACGAGCAGTACTTC. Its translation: CAISDPGTSYEQYF.

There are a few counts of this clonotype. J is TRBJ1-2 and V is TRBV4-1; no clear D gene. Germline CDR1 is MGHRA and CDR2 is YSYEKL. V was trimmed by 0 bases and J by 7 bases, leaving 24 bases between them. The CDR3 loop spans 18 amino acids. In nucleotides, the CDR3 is TGCGCCAGCAGCCAAGACCTGCCCCGGTGGCTTCTTCCCCGTGGCTACACCTTC. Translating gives CASSQDLPRWLLPRGYTF.

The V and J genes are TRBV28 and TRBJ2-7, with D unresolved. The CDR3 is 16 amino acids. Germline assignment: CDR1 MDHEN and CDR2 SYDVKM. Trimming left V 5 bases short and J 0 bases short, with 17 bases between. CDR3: CASSLLLWRSSYEQYF. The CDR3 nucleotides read TGTGCCAGCAGTCTACTTCTTTGGCGCAGCTCCTACGAGCAGTACTTC.

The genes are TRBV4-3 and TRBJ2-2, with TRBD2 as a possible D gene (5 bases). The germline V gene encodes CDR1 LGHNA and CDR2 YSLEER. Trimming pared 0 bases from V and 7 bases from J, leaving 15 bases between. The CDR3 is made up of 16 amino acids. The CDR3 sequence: CASSQENPIEGGELFF. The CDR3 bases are TGCGCCAGCAGCCAAGAGAACCCTATCGAGGGCGGGGAGCTGTTTTTT.